The 5 T cell receptor beta chains below all came from one sample that was sequenced in a study of cytomegalovirus exposure and HLA in healthy donors. PCR primers comprised 60 Vbeta and 13 Jbeta primers. The assay was immunoSEQ multiplex PCR, and TCRdb's table has in-frame clones only and misses some. Of 50,000 or so clones in the sample, 65% to 80% are singletons; the top ten hold less than 35%. Input material: PBMCs. These TCRs come from a man in his forties or fifties in good health and CMV-seropositive.

This chain uses TRBV6-4 with TRBJ1-3; TRBD1 matches at 8 bases. With 2 bases clipped from V and 16 bases from J, the junction kept 13 bases outside the gene matches. This CDR3 contains 14 residues. Germline V gives CDR1 MRHNA, CDR2 SNTAGT. The CDR3 DNA reads as TGTGCCAGCAGTGACGTGGACAGGGCCACCTTGGTCTATTTT. Encoded protein: CASSDVDRATLVYF.

The J gene is TRBJ2-7, the V gene TRBV5-4; 7 nucleotides line up with TRBD2. The CDR3 runs to 13 residues. CDR1 and CDR2 from the germline V gene are SGHNT and YYREEE (reference sequence). CDR3 nucleotide sequence: TGTGCAGCGGGGCAGGCTGATACCTACGAGCAGTACTTC. Translating gives CAAGQADTYEQYF. The variable domain in full, completed from reference TRBV5-4 and TRBJ2-7, reads ETGVTQSPTHLIKTRGQQVTLRCSSQSGHNTVSWYQQALGQGPQFIFQYYREEENGRGNFPPRFSGLQFPNYSSELNVNALELDDSALYLCAAGQADTYEQYFGPGTRLTVT.

The gene calls are TRBV14 and TRBJ1-4; the D gene is possibly TRBD1 (6 bases). Germline-derived CDR1 and CDR2 are SGHDN and FVKESK. The V end lost 4 bases, the J end lost 5 bases, and 14 bases lay between the germline ends. The CDR3 runs 15 residues. CDR3 DNA sequence: TGTGCCAGCAGCCCGATGACAGGAGAGAATGAAAAACTGTTTTTT. As protein: CASSPMTGENEKLFF.

This clone was seen more than once but under ten times. The chain carries TRBV10-3 and TRBJ2-1; 14 bases fit TRBD2. V was clipped by 4 bases and J by 6 bases; unmatched bases: 8. The CDR3 runs 17 residues. CDR1 is ENHRY and CDR2 is SYGVKD in the germline V gene. This CDR3 reads CAISARSGTSGGNEQFF. In DNA form, the CDR3 reads TGTGCCATCAGTGCTCGGTCCGGGACTAGCGGGGGCAATGAGCAGTTCTTC.

The rearrangement links TRBV5-1 to TRBJ2-7; D is perhaps TRBD1 (6 bases). The CDR3 length is 14 residues. Germline CDR1 is SGHRS and CDR2 is YFSETQ. Trimming took 3 bases from V and 0 from J, leaving 10 bases between them. The CDR3 DNA follows: TGCGCCAGCAGCTCCGGGACAAGCTCCTACGAGCAGTACTTC. Its protein product is CASSSGTSSYEQYF. Variable domain in full (rest from reference TRBV5-1 and TRBJ2-7): KAGVTQTPRYLIKTRGQQVTLSCSPISGHRSVSWYQQTPGQGLQFLFEYFSETQRNKGNFPGRFSGRQFSNSRSEMNVSTLELGDSALYLCASSSGTSSYEQYFGPGTRLTVT.